Presented here are 24 T cell receptor beta chains from one specimen sequenced in a study of response to subunit inactivated influenza vaccine. TCRdb re-called the RT-PCR reads through MiXCR, storing one row per CDR3 protein. In the table there are approximately 500,000 distinct CDR3 sequences, about 15% of which are singletons. The sequencing here drew on PBMCs from blood, taken roughly 13 days after vaccination. Receptors were obtained from a man aged 50 to 59 who received an inactivated influenza vaccine.

This clonotype has a count of ten or more. V gene TRBV7-3 combines with J gene TRBJ2-3; 7 bases are a match to TRBD2. The junction had 1 base not matched to a gene; V was cut back by 1 base and J by 0 bases. Germline CDR1 SGHTA, CDR2 FQGTGA. The CDR3 covers 15 residues. The chain's CDR3 is CASSLMGLSTDTQYF. CDR3 nucleotide sequence: TGTGCCAGCAGCTTAATGGGACTAAGCACAGATACGCAGTATTTT.

This clonotype came up a few times. This rearrangement joins TRBV10-2 to TRBJ2-3; weak D call: TRBD2 (5 bases). Trimming took 4 bases from V and 3 from J, leaving 11 bases between them. The CDR3 contains 14 residues. The germline V gene has CDR1 WSHSY and CDR2 SAAADI. CDR3 amino acids: CASSVPRATDTQYF. The DNA for the CDR3 is TGCGCCAGCAGTGTTCCGAGGGCTACAGATACGCAGTATTTT.

The rearrangement uses TRBV7-9 and TRBJ1-4; D gene unclear. The germline V gene has CDR1 SEHNR and CDR2 FQNEAQ (reference sequence). CDR3 size: 14 residues. The V and J ends lost 6 bases and 7 bases respectively, with 15 bases between them. The CDR3 sequence: CASSVSGYAEKLFF. Written as DNA, the CDR3 is TGTGCCAGCAGTGTATCCGGGTACGCTGAAAAACTGTTTTTT.

This clonotype was detected a few times. V and J are TRBV6-5 and TRBJ2-5, with 12 bases lining up with TRBD1. V was clipped by 3 bases and J by 4 bases; unmatched bases: 9. From germline, CDR1 is MNHEY and CDR2 SVGAGI. There are 17 residues in the CDR3. The CDR3 nucleotides read TGTGCCAGCAGTTATGGGGGGACAGGGGGCTTCGGAGAGACCCAGTACTTC. Protein: CASSYGGTGGFGETQYF.

V is TRBV7-2 and J is TRBJ2-3; D could derive from TRBD1 or TRBD2 (7 bases each). CDR3 length: 14 residues. The V end lost 4 bases, the J end lost 11 bases, and 19 bases lay between the germline ends. The germline CDR1 and CDR2 sequences are SGHTA and FQGNSA. The CDR3 reads CASSSPVRGGMQYF. The CDR3 region has the DNA TGTGCCAGCAGCTCGCCAGTCAGGGGGGGTATGCAGTATTTT. Using reference TRBV7-2 and TRBJ2-3 for the parts outside the CDR3, the full variable domain is GAGVSQSPSNKVTEKGKDVELRCDPISGHTALYWYRQSLGQGLEFLIYFQGNSAPDKSGLPSDRFSAERTGGSVSTLTIQRTQQEDSAVYLCASSSPVRGGMQYFGPGTRLTVL.

This chain joins TRBV19 and TRBJ1-1; D is undetermined. V shed 8 bases and J shed 1 base, with 14 bases lying between them. This CDR3 contains 14 residues. CDR1 is LNHDA and CDR2 is SQIVND in the germline V gene (reference sequence). CDR3 residues: CASASIGKNTEAFF. In nucleotides, the CDR3 is TGTGCCAGTGCTAGTATAGGAAAGAACACTGAAGCTTTCTTT.

This clonotype was seen a few times. This chain connects TRBV20-1 to TRBJ1-1; 10 positions agree with TRBD1. Unmatched junction bases numbered 20, after V lost 3 bases and J lost 7 bases. This CDR3 is built from 18 residues. CDR1 is DFQATT, CDR2 SNEGSKA, per germline (reference sequence). This CDR3 reads CSASHPDNPGQGFSEAFF. The CDR3 DNA reads as TGCAGTGCTAGCCACCCTGACAACCCGGGACAGGGGTTTAGTGAAGCTTTCTTT.

This clonotype has only a few counts. The chain couples TRBV4-1 to TRBJ2-2, with TRBD2 as a possible D gene (6 bases). V was clipped by 0 bases and J by 2 bases, with 16 bases between them. From germline, CDR1 is MGHRA and CDR2 YSYEKL. The CDR3 has 18 amino acids. The CDR3 DNA reads TGCGCCAGCAGCCAAGAACCCATTCGGGAGTTCAACACCGGGGAGCTGTTTTTT. Protein product: CASSQEPIREFNTGELFF.

V usage is TRBV4-1 and J usage is TRBJ2-5; D is possibly TRBD2 (6 bases). The CDR3 length is 15 residues. Germline values: CDR1 MGHRA, CDR2 YSYEKL. Trimming stripped 1 base from V and 2 bases from J, with 11 bases between. CDR3 DNA: TGCGCCAGCAGCCAAGCCGGGACTGGACAAGAGACCCAGTACTTC. Translated, it gives CASSQAGTGQETQYF.

V gene TRBV6-2 or TRBV6-3 combines with J gene TRBJ2-2; the match to TRBD1 covers 10 bases. This CDR3 is built from 15 residues. With V trimmed by 7 bases and J by 6 bases, 8 bases remained unmatched. Germline values: CDR1 MNHEY, CDR2 SVGEGT. The CDR3, as DNA: TGTGCCAGCACGCACGGGACAGGGGAGGCCGGGGAGCTGTTTTTT. The encoded protein is CASTHGTGEAGELFF.

In its sample, this clonotype was seen a few times. The chain recombines TRBV6-2 or TRBV6-3 with TRBJ2-5, with 9 bases aligning to TRBD2. CDR1 and CDR2 from the germline V gene are MNHEY and SVGEGT. The CDR3 loop spans 18 amino acids. J was trimmed by 5 bases and V by 6 bases; bases with no gene match: 19. CDR3 sequence: CASRRLMTSGGGSETQYF. Here the CDR3 DNA reads TGTGCCAGCAGGAGACTGATGACTAGCGGAGGGGGTTCGGAGACCCAGTACTTC.

This clonotype came up a few times. The chain recombines TRBV6-1 with TRBJ2-7, with D perhaps matching TRBD2 (6 bases). The germline V gene encodes CDR1 MNHNS and CDR2 SASEGT. Trimming pared 6 bases from V and 0 bases from J, leaving 6 bases between. CDR3 length equals 12 residues. This CDR3 is CASRDYSYEQYF. CDR3 bases: TGTGCCAGCAGGGACTACTCCTACGAGCAGTACTTC.

This chain links TRBV7-3 with TRBJ2-1; TRBD2 aligns across 11 bases. V lost 0 bases to trimming and J lost 6 bases; unmatched junction nucleotides: 10. Germline V gene data show CDR1 as SGHTA and CDR2 as FQGTGA. There are 18 residues in the CDR3. CDR3 sequence reads: CASSLTAGLAGRGNEQFF. For the CDR3, the DNA is TGTGCCAGCAGCTTAACGGCCGGACTAGCGGGTAGAGGCAATGAGCAGTTCTTC.

This clonotype is labeled medium-sized. The chain couples TRBV12-3 or TRBV12-4 to TRBJ2-1; D uncertain. The CDR3 has 14 residues. The germline V and J ends were trimmed by 3 bases and 2 bases, with 8 bases remaining between them. CDR3 in DNA: TGTGCCAGCAGTTTCGTCTCTACCTACAATGAGCAGTTCTTC. As protein: CASSFVSTYNEQFF.

This clonotype showed up just a few times. In DNA, the CDR3 is TGTGCCAGCAGCCCTACCGACAGCAGATCCTACGAGCAGTACTTC. This translates into CASSPTDSRSYEQYF. This sequence joins TRBV7-6 and TRBJ2-7, with D maybe TRBD1 (5 bases). The CDR3 has 15 amino acids. With 5 bases removed from V and 1 base from J, the gap between germline ends came to 15 bases. The germline V gene has CDR1 SGHVS and CDR2 FNYEAQ.

A few counts support this clonotype. The chain joins TRBV15 to TRBJ2-5, with 9 nucleotides matching TRBD1. CDR3 size: 15 residues. V shed 0 bases, J shed 4 bases, and the junction held 3 bases outside the gene matches. Germline CDR1 is LNHNV and CDR2 is YYDKDF (reference sequence). This chain's CDR3 is CATSRDVTGGETQYF. CDR3 bases: TGTGCCACCAGCAGAGATGTGACAGGGGGAGAGACCCAGTACTTC. The entire variable domain, with the rest obtained from reference TRBV15 and TRBJ2-5, is as follows: DAMVIQNPRYQVTQFGKPVTLSCSQTLNHNVMYWYQQKSSQAPKLLFHYYDKDFNNEADTPDNFQSRRPNTSFCFLDIRSPGLGDTAMYLCATSRDVTGGETQYFGPGTRLLVL.

This clonotype was recorded a few times. This rearrangement joins TRBV6-2 or TRBV6-3 to TRBJ1-1, with a weak D call TRBD1 (5 bases). The V gene's germline CDR1 is MNHEY and CDR2 SVGEGT. The CDR3 has 14 amino acids. The germline V and J ends were trimmed by 5 bases and 5 bases, with 15 bases remaining between them. In nucleotides, the CDR3 is TGTGCCAGCAGTGACCACCGGGACTGGACTGAAGCTTTCTTT. Its translation: CASSDHRDWTEAFF.

In its sample, this clonotype was seen a few times. The gene calls are TRBV3-1 and TRBJ1-3; the D gene is possibly TRBD1 (6 bases). Deletions cut 4 bases from V and 3 bases from J, with 16 bases between. Germline loops: CDR1 LGHDT, CDR2 YNNKEL (reference sequence). The CDR3 consists of 16 residues. The CDR3 DNA reads as TGTGCCAGCAGCCCTCCAGGGGTATCACTTGGAAACACCATATATTTT. This encodes CASSPPGVSLGNTIYF. The full variable domain, with the rest looked up from reference TRBV3-1 and TRBJ1-3, is DTAVSQTPKYLVTQMGNDKSIKCEQNLGHDTMYWYKQDSKKFLKIMFSYNNKELIINETVPNRFSPKSPDKAHLNLHINSLELGDSAVYFCASSPPGVSLGNTIYFGEGSWLTVV.

The V and J genes are TRBV24-1 and TRBJ1-3, with a weak D call TRBD1 (5 bases). The germline V gene has CDR1 KGHDR and CDR2 SFDVKD. The CDR3 loop spans 15 amino acids. Trimming shortened V by 4 bases and J by 2 bases, and 11 bases separated the two germline ends. The CDR3 sequence: CATSDPRVAGNTIYF. For the CDR3, the DNA is TGTGCCACCAGTGACCCCAGGGTGGCTGGAAACACCATATATTTT.

This clonotype was observed a handful of times. The rearrangement joins TRBV4-3 to TRBJ2-1; TRBD2 matches 9 bases. The CDR3 totals 17 residues. CDR1 LGHNA and CDR2 YSLEER come from the germline V gene. Germline trimming cut 0 bases from V and 3 bases from J; bases unmatched to any gene: 6. The CDR3 sequence is CASSQDPSGGFYNEQFF. The DNA for the CDR3 is TGCGCCAGCAGCCAAGATCCGAGCGGGGGGTTCTACAATGAGCAGTTCTTC.

This clonotype was found a few times. J is TRBJ2-3 and V is TRBV24-1; TRBD1 agrees at 10 bases. The germline gives CDR1 KGHDR, CDR2 SFDVKD. The CDR3 runs to 14 residues. J lost 5 bases, V lost 9 bases, and 7 bases had no gene match. The CDR3 spells CATESGTGVDTQYF. CDR3 bases: TGTGCCACCGAGAGTGGGACAGGGGTAGATACGCAGTATTTT.

The table lists this clonotype with a few counts. The CDR3: CASSPRTYVERITDNEQFF. The CDR3 DNA is TGTGCCAGCAGCCCGAGGACGTACGTCGAACGCATCACGGACAATGAGCAGTTCTTC. The gene calls are TRBV4-2 and TRBJ2-1; D remains unclear. The CDR3 is 19 amino acids. V lost 4 bases, J lost 5 bases, and 27 bases lay in between. Germline V gene data show CDR1 as LGHNA and CDR2 as YNFKEQ.

This clonotype was recorded a few times. V usage is TRBV19 and J usage is TRBJ1-4, with TRBD1 matching 7 bases. After removal of 6 bases from V and 8 bases from J, the junction contained 6 bases not matched to a gene. This CDR3 has 13 amino acids. CDR1 and CDR2 (germline): LNHDA, SQIVND (reference sequence). Written as DNA, the CDR3 is TGTGCCAGTAGGAGGGGGCGCGGAGAAAAACTGTTTTTT. Residues: CASRRGRGEKLFF. The full variable domain, completed using reference TRBV19 and TRBJ1-4, is DGGITQSPKYLFRKEGQNVTLSCEQNLNHDAMYWYRQDPGQGLRLIYYSQIVNDFQKGDIAEGYSVSREKKESFPLTVTSAQKNPTAFYLCASRRGRGEKLFFGSGTQLSVL.

The chain recombines TRBV20-1 with TRBJ2-7; 7 bases are a match to TRBD2. Per the germline V gene, CDR1 is DFQATT and CDR2 is SNEGSKA (reference sequence). The CDR3 length is 15 residues. The trim removed 0 bases at V and 0 bases at J, leaving 5 bases unmatched. CDR3 coding DNA: TGCAGTGCTAGAGATCTCGGGGGGAACTCCTACGAGCAGTACTTC. It translates to CSARDLGGNSYEQYF.